This T cell receptor (beta chain) was sequenced for a study of regulatory T cells in long-lasting Graves disease. The CDR3 is 14 residues long. Trimming removed 6 bases from V and 3 bases from J; junction bases left unmatched: 6. This sample's time point: persistent/refractory GD, antithyroid drugs over 5 years with positive TRAb. The TCR library was made from RNA that had been extracted from PBMCs in TRIzol. Libraries of TCR beta came from iRepertoire HTBI primers plus Arm-PCR of CDR3 regions. TCRdb independently ran MiXCR on the multiplex PCR reads; one entry per CDR3 protein. The sample records 700,000 or so distinct CDR3 sequences, 30% being singletons.

The TCR was taken from a female donor with Graves disease. The genes are TRBV12-3 or TRBV12-4 and TRBJ2-7; 9 nucleotides align to TRBD1. The input for sequencing was peripheral blood mononuclear cells (PBMCs), taken when the disease was refractory, from a patient treated with antithyroid drugs. The CDR3 DNA reads TGTGCCAGCAGCTTACAGGGGGCGCGCTACGAGCAGTACTTC. Translating gives CASSLQGARYEQYF.